This passage covers 2 T cell receptor beta chains from one sample sequenced in a study of breast tumors, draining lymph nodes, adjacent tissues. TCRdb reprocessed the multiplex PCR reads via MiXCR and lists one record per CDR3 protein. Of more than 50,000 distinct CDR3 sequences listed, roughly 44% are singletons. The sample consisted of breast tumor tissue. The receptors come from a female donor with breast cancer. Some clones in this sample may be carry-over from other donors' samples.

This clonotype was detected only once. This chain connects TRBV2 to TRBJ2-2, with 10 bases aligning to TRBD1. This CDR3 region has 15 residues. V gave up 6 bases and J gave up 4 bases; unmatched junction bases: 5. Per germline, CDR1 SNHLY and CDR2 FYNNEI. The CDR3 spells CASRSDRGRTGELFF. DNA for the CDR3: TGTGCCAGCAGAAGTGACAGGGGGCGCACCGGGGAGCTGTTTTTT.

Only a few counts were recorded for this clonotype. The gene calls are TRBV11-2 and TRBJ1-5; D remains ambiguous. The CDR3 covers 15 residues. Germline V gene lookup returns CDR1 SGHAT and CDR2 FQNNGV. The V gene lost 2 bases and the J gene lost 11 bases, with 19 bases spanning the gap. In DNA form, the CDR3 reads TGTGCCAGCAGCTTAAGTAGCGGGAGTGTAGAGACCCAGCATTTT. Translating gives CASSLSSGSVETQHF.